These T cell receptor beta chains were read from a single sample in a study of post-analysis software for immune sequencing data. TCRdb analysed the PCR reads with MiXCR anew, one entry per CDR3 protein. The top ten hold approximately 4.5% of the sample, which has roughly 870,000 distinct CDR3 sequences, roughly 50% seen once. The sequencing input was blood. The receptor source for this set is a girl under 18 with multiple sclerosis. The CDR3 runs from the conserved cysteine through the conserved F or W. Fields, in order: J gene, D gene, V gene, clone size, CDR3 DNA, CDR3 protein. The D gene is left open where the match is weak. Clone size is not always given. Where it is, it says once, few, many or a class for expanded clones.

>TRBJ2-7|-|TRBV7-9|-
TGTGCCAGCAGCTCATACAGAGGGCACACCTCCTACGAGCAGTACTTC
CASSSYRGHTSYEQYF
>TRBJ2-1|TRBD1|TRBV24-1|once
TGTGCCACCAGTGCTAGAGGTACCGGGACAGGGGACAATGAGCAGTTCTTC
CATSARGTGTGDNEQFF
>TRBJ2-1|TRBD1|TRBV5-1|-
TGCGCCAGCAGCTTCCCTGGGGGACAGGGAGCAGCAGCTTTGAGGGACTACTACAATGAGCAGTTCTTC
CASSFPGGQGAAALRDYYNEQFF
>TRBJ1-1|-|TRBV11-2|-
TGTGCCAGCAGCCTAAAACGGTCCACTGAAGCTTTCTTT
CASSLKRSTEAFF
>TRBJ2-5|-|TRBV5-1|few
TGCACCAGCAGCTTCTCCGGGGTGTACCAAGAGACCCAGTACTTC
CTSSFSGVYQETQYF
>TRBJ1-5|TRBD1|TRBV18|-
TGTGCCAGCTCACCACGAAGGGACAGGGGGCTCGATCAGCCCCAGCATTTT
CASSPRRDRGLDQPQHF
>TRBJ2-5|-|TRBV20-1|-
TGCAGTGCTAGAACCCCCGCGGCCCAGTACTTC
CSARTPAAQYF
>TRBJ2-5|-|TRBV6-1|-
TGTGCCAGCTCGTGGCGGCGGGACAACAAAGAGACCCAGTACTTC
CASSWRRDNKETQYF
>TRBJ2-3|TRBD2|TRBV6-5|-
TGTGCCAGCAGTAGAGGGGGACTAGCGGGCACAGATACGCAGTATTTT
CASSRGGLAGTDTQYF
>TRBJ2-7|-|TRBV5-1|-
TGCGCCAGCAGCCCCGGCCCAGGGGCCCCCTACGAGCAGTACTTC
CASSPGPGAPYEQYF
>TRBJ2-7|-|TRBV5-1|-
TGCGCCAGCAGCTTATTGGACAGTTCCCCCCCGTACGAGCAGTACTTC
CASSLLDSSPPYEQYF
>TRBJ2-2|TRBD1|TRBV10-3|-
TGTGCCATCAGTGGGACAGGGTCGAACACCGGGGAGCTGTTTTTT
CAISGTGSNTGELFF
>TRBJ1-2|-|TRBV29-1|few
TGCAGCGTTGATGAAGGACGGGCTTATGGCTACACCTTC
CSVDEGRAYGYTF
>TRBJ1-6|-|TRBV5-1|few
TGCGCCAGCAGCCCTTTGAATTCACCCCTCCACTTT
CASSPLNSPLHF
>TRBJ2-5|TRBD1|TRBV3-1|few
TGTGCCAGCAGCCAAGAGGCAGGGGGCTTTGAGGAGCAGTACTTC
CASSQEAGGFEEQYF
>TRBJ2-5|-|TRBV5-4|once
TGTGCCAGCAGTTCCCTAGGGGCAGAAGAGACCCAGTACTTC
CASSSLGAEETQYF
>TRBJ2-7|-|TRBV29-1|-
TGCAGCACAACGGGAGAGGAGAGGGAGCAGTACTTC
CSTTGEEREQYF
>TRBJ1-2|-|TRBV29-1|few
TGCAGCGTTGAAGATAGAGGGTATGGCTACACCTTC
CSVEDRGYGYTF
>TRBJ1-1|-|TRBV29-1|-
TGCAGCGCCGGAGAGGGTCTAGGGTTGAACACTGAAGCTTTCTTT
CSAGEGLGLNTEAFF
>TRBJ1-2|-|TRBV10-2|-
TGCGCCAGCCTCGGTGGGGGCTCGGGCTACACCTTC
CASLGGGSGYTF
>TRBJ2-6|TRBD2|TRBV12-3/TRBV12-4|-
TGTGCCAGCAGAAGTTTCGGGAGGGGGTTTTCTTCGAGCTCTGGGGCCAACGTCCTGACTTTC
CASRSFGRGFSSSSGANVLTF
>TRBJ2-7|TRBD1|TRBV12-3/TRBV12-4|-
TGTGCCAGCAGTTTACAGGGGGCAGGATACGAGCAGTACTTC
CASSLQGAGYEQYF
>TRBJ2-7|TRBD1|TRBV10-3|-
TGTGCCATCAGTGGGGACAGGGAAACACGGGAGCAGTACTTC
CAISGDRETREQYF
>TRBJ2-1|TRBD2|TRBV7-3|-
TGTGCCAGCAGCTTAGGACTAGCGGGAGGGCATGAGCAGTTCTTC
CASSLGLAGGHEQFF
>TRBJ2-7|-|TRBV25-1|-
TGTGCCAGCCAAAAGGACAGCGGGTACGAGCAGTACTTC
CASQKDSGYEQYF
>TRBJ2-3|-|TRBV12-3/TRBV12-4|few
TGTGCCAGCAGTTTGGGTGTGTCAGGCCCAGATACGCAGTATTTT
CASSLGVSGPDTQYF
>TRBJ1-1|TRBD1|TRBV12-3/TRBV12-4|-
TGTGCCAGCACCTGGGGGACAGGGGGTATGAACACTGAAGCTTTCTTT
CASTWGTGGMNTEAFF
>TRBJ2-7|-|TRBV9|-
TGTGCCGGCAGCGTCTCGGAGGCGTATTACGAGCAGTACTTC
CAGSVSEAYYEQYF
>TRBJ1-2|-|TRBV7-3|-
TGTGCCAGCAGCAACCGGGACTCCTATGGCTACACCTTC
CASSNRDSYGYTF
>TRBJ1-6|-|TRBV7-3|-
TGTGCCAGCAGCTTATATTGGGGGTATAATTCACCCCTCCACTTT
CASSLYWGYNSPLHF
>TRBJ2-1|-|TRBV29-1|-
TGCACGTACAATGAGCAGTTCTTC
CTYNEQFF
>TRBJ2-1|TRBD2|TRBV6-4|-
TGTGCCAGCAGCACCGACGGGGGGGGTGGTGAGCAGTTCTTC
CASSTDGGGGEQFF
>TRBJ2-7|-|TRBV5-6|-
TGTGCCAGCAGCTTGGCGGGGTCGGGAAACTACGAGCAGTACTTC
CASSLAGSGNYEQYF
>TRBJ2-5|TRBD2|TRBV6-1|-
TGTGCCAGCATCCTAAAAGCGGGGAAAGAGACCCAGTACTTC
CASILKAGKETQYF
>TRBJ2-1|TRBD2|TRBV20-1|few
TGCAGTGCTAGACCCAGGACTAGCGGGAGTCGGGGCAATGAGCAGTTCTTC
CSARPRTSGSRGNEQFF
>TRBJ2-3|-|TRBV27|-
TGTGCCAGCAGTTCGACAGGAGCTAGCGCAGATACGCAGTATTTT
CASSSTGASADTQYF
>TRBJ2-1|TRBD2|TRBV5-1|-
TGCGCCAGCAGCTTGGTCCCTCTAGCGGGGGGCCGTGACAATGAGCAGTTCTTC
CASSLVPLAGGRDNEQFF
>TRBJ1-2|TRBD1|TRBV5-1|few
TGCGCCAGCAGCTTGGTCAGGACAGGGGACGGCTACACCTTC
CASSLVRTGDGYTF
>TRBJ1-2|TRBD1|TRBV10-3|-
TGTGCCATCAAGGCTGACAGGGCCTATGGCTACACCTTC
CAIKADRAYGYTF
>TRBJ1-5|-|TRBV28|-
TGTGCCACCGAGGCTCGTCCGGATCAGCCCCAGCATTTT
CATEARPDQPQHF
>TRBJ2-6|TRBD1|TRBV7-3|-
TGTGCCAGCAGCTTATGGGGACAGGCTGCCTTCTCTGGGGCCAACGTCCTGACTTTC
CASSLWGQAAFSGANVLTF
>TRBJ2-5|-|TRBV29-1|-
TGCAGCGTTGGATGGGTAGGGAGGAGACCTGCGGGGCAGACCGAGTACTTC
CSVGWVGRRPAGQTEYF
>TRBJ2-7|TRBD1|TRBV18|-
TGTGCCAGCTCAGCGACAGGGATGCGTGGCTACGAGCAGTACTTC
CASSATGMRGYEQYF
>TRBJ1-2|TRBD1|TRBV12-3/TRBV12-4|-
TGTGCCAGCAGTTCCGGGACAGAGAACTATGGCTACACCTTC
CASSSGTENYGYTF
>TRBJ1-6|-|TRBV5-6|few
TGTGCCAGCAGCTCAGCAAGCGGGTATTCACCCCTCCACTTT
CASSSASGYSPLHF
>TRBJ2-4|TRBD2|TRBV6-1|few
TGTGCCAGCAGCCCCAGGACTAGCGGGATCTTAAGTCTAGCCAAAAACATTCAGTACTTC
CASSPRTSGILSLAKNIQYF
>TRBJ1-2|-|TRBV6-2/TRBV6-3|few
TGTGCCAGCAGTTACTTCGACAGCCACTATGGCTACACCTTC
CASSYFDSHYGYTF
>TRBJ1-2|-|TRBV2|-
TGTGCCAGCAGTGAGGCTGAGGGTCCCACCTTC
CASSEAEGPTF
>TRBJ2-1|TRBD2|TRBV3-1|-
TGTGCCAGCAGCCAAAACCAGGGACTAGCGGGATACAATGAGCAGTTCTTC
CASSQNQGLAGYNEQFF
>TRBJ2-1|-|TRBV20-1|-
TGCAGTGCTAGAGATATTGGCCAGGGCCTATACAATGAGCAGTTCTTC
CSARDIGQGLYNEQFF
>TRBJ2-7|-|TRBV12-3/TRBV12-4|-
TGTGCCAGCAGTTCGGGACGGCTCTCCTACGAGCAGTACTTC
CASSSGRLSYEQYF
>TRBJ1-1|TRBD1|TRBV4-1|-
TGCGCCAGCAGCCAAGACCGGGACAGGGGTATGAACACTGAAGCTTTCTTT
CASSQDRDRGMNTEAFF
>TRBJ1-5|-|TRBV6-1|-
TGTGCCAGCAGTGAAGAGCGGGATCAGCCCCAGCATTTT
CASSEERDQPQHF
>TRBJ1-1|-|TRBV20-1|once
TGCAGTGCTAGAGATCTGAGGACTGAAGCTTTCTTT
CSARDLRTEAFF
>TRBJ2-3|TRBD2|TRBV2|-
TGTGCCAGTCCAGCGGGAGTCCCCCTTAGCACAGATACGCAGTATTTT
CASPAGVPLSTDTQYF
>TRBJ2-5|TRBD1|TRBV20-1|-
TGCAGTGCCCAAGGACAGGGATCGGGGGAGACCCAGTACTTC
CSAQGQGSGETQYF
>TRBJ2-7|-|TRBV12-3/TRBV12-4|few
TGTGCCAGCAGTTTAGTTGGGTCTAGCTGTGCCTACGAGCAGTACTTC
CASSLVGSSCAYEQYF
>TRBJ2-1|TRBD1|TRBV6-6|-
TGTGCCAGCAGTTACCTAAGGGACAGAGGAAATGAGCAGTTCTTC
CASSYLRDRGNEQFF
>TRBJ2-7|-|TRBV29-1|few
TGCAGCGTTGAGAACCTGAGCTCCTACGAGCAGTACTTC
CSVENLSSYEQYF